The 15 T cell receptor beta chains below all came from one sample that was sequenced in a study of human T cells and chemical hapten exposure. The total RNA was obtained from whole blood that was not fractionated. TCRdb itself ran the 5' RACE reads through MiXCR, one entry per CDR3 protein. The data show fewer than 150,000 distinct CDR3 sequences, with approximately 20% seen just once and approximately 3% held by the top ten. Receptor source: a human donor in good health.

At least ten counts were recorded for this clonotype. The genes are TRBV27 and TRBJ2-6; D call uncertain. The CDR3 length is 14 residues. Germline-derived CDR1 and CDR2 are MNHEY and SMNVEV (reference sequence). The ends were cut back, 4 bases at V and 4 bases at J, with 8 bases in the middle. Written as DNA, the CDR3 is TGTGCCAGCAGTTGGATGCCCGGGGCCAACGTCCTGACTTTC. Translation: CASSWMPGANVLTF.

This clonotype was counted only a few times. This chain connects TRBV5-1 to TRBJ2-2; 10 bases align to TRBD2. V shed 0 bases, J shed 2 bases, and the junction held 4 bases outside the gene matches. The CDR3 length is 17 residues. Germline V CDR1 and CDR2: SGHRS, YFSETQ. The CDR3 bases are TGCGCCAGCAGCTTGGAAGAACTAGCGGGAAACACCGGGGAGCTGTTTTTT. The encoded protein is CASSLEELAGNTGELFF. Combining the CDR3 with reference TRBV5-1 and TRBJ2-2 gives the whole variable domain KAGVTQTPRYLIKTRGQQVTLSCSPISGHRSVSWYQQTPGQGLQFLFEYFSETQRNKGNFPGRFSGRQFSNSRSEMNVSTLELGDSALYLCASSLEELAGNTGELFFGEGSRLTVL.

The CDR3 nucleotides are TGCAGTGCTAGAGATCCGCAGGGTGCCAGTAATTCACCCCTCCACTTT. It yields the protein CSARDPQGASNSPLHF. The chain employs TRBV20-1 and TRBJ1-6; weak D call: TRBD1 (5 bases). Germline V gene sequence: CDR1 DFQATT, CDR2 SNEGSKA (reference sequence). There are 16 residues in the CDR3. Trimming left V 0 bases short and J 6 bases short, with 15 bases between.

The sample holds a few counts of this clonotype. This rearrangement joins TRBV7-8 to TRBJ1-5, with D hard to call. V was clipped by 1 base and J by 6 bases, with 13 bases between them. The CDR3 is 15 residues long. The V gene's germline CDR1 is SGHVS and CDR2 FQNEAQ. This CDR3 reads CASSLGIGSTQPQHF. DNA of the CDR3: TGTGCCAGCAGCTTAGGGATAGGGTCCACTCAGCCCCAGCATTTT.

This clonotype was seen more than once but under ten times. V usage is TRBV2 and J usage is TRBJ2-3, with a tentative D call TRBD2 (7 bases). The CDR3 covers 14 residues. The germline CDR1 and CDR2 sequences are SNHLY and FYNNEI. Trimming took 10 bases from V and 7 from J, leaving 21 bases between them. CDR3 sequence (DNA): TGTGCCAACCCGAAGGGGGAGGGCGCGCATACGCAGTATTTT. Translated: CANPKGEGAHTQYF. The whole variable domain, remainder taken from reference TRBV2 and TRBJ2-3, is EPEVTQTPSHQVTQMGQEVILRCVPISNHLYFYWYRQILGQKVEFLVSFYNNEISEKSEIFDDQFSVERPDGSNFTLKIRSTKLEDSAMYFCANPKGEGAHTQYFGPGTRLTVL.

The rearrangement links TRBV27 to TRBJ1-1; TRBD1 might be the D (5 bases). V was clipped by 1 base and J by 8 bases, with 11 bases between them. The germline gives CDR1 MNHEY, CDR2 SMNVEV (reference sequence). The length of the CDR3 is 13 residues. The CDR3 loop reads CASSLYGGPEAFF. DNA for the CDR3: TGTGCCAGCAGTTTATATGGGGGTCCGGAAGCTTTCTTT.

The CDR3 sequence: CASSARLARVDTQYF. In DNA form, the CDR3 reads TGTGCCAGCAGCGCCAGACTAGCTCGGGTAGATACGCAGTATTTT. J is TRBJ2-3 and V is TRBV9, with 7 bases lining up with TRBD2. In germline, CDR1 is SGDLS, CDR2 YYNGEE. V dropped 3 bases and J dropped 5; count of bases not matched to a gene: 9. This CDR3 is built from 15 residues.

This clonotype was found a few times. The chain uses TRBV27 and TRBJ1-6, with 8 bases identical to TRBD1. CDR1 is MNHEY and CDR2 is SMNVEV in the germline V gene (reference sequence). CDR3 length: 15 residues. V trimming: 6 bases; J trimming: 10 bases; junction bases outside the gene matches: 11. CDR3 amino acids: CASRKGDRIFSPLHF. The CDR3 bases are TGTGCCAGCAGGAAAGGGGACAGGATATTCTCACCCCTCCACTTT.

This clonotype turned up a few times. The CDR3 spells CASRAGVLAGGPARETQYF. In DNA form, the CDR3 reads TGTGCCAGCAGAGCGGGGGTACTAGCGGGAGGGCCTGCGCGCGAGACCCAGTACTTC. V and J are TRBV11-2 and TRBJ2-5; 13 nucleotides align to TRBD2. The V gene end was trimmed by 6 bases and the J gene end by 5 bases; junction bases not matched to a gene: 18. This CDR3 region has 19 residues. Germline lookup yields CDR1 SGHAT and CDR2 FQNNGV. Full variable domain (outside the CDR3, taken from reference TRBV11-2 and TRBJ2-5): EAGVAQSPRYKIIEKRQSVAFWCNPISGHATLYWYQQILGQGPKLLIQFQNNGVVDDSQLPKDRFSAERLKGVDSTLKIQPAKLEDSAVYLCASRAGVLAGGPARETQYFGPGTRLLVL.

This clonotype has only a few counts. The chain joins TRBV6-5 to TRBJ2-1; no clear D. With 2 bases removed from V and 10 bases from J, the gap between germline ends came to 9 bases. Per the germline V gene, CDR1 is MNHEY and CDR2 is SVGAGI. This CDR3 spans 12 amino acids. This chain's CDR3 is CASSYASNEQFF. DNA of the CDR3: TGTGCCAGCAGTTACGCCAGCAACGAGCAGTTCTTC.

The V and J genes are TRBV12-3 or TRBV12-4 and TRBJ2-1; D may be TRBD2 (5 bases). The CDR3 is made up of 12 amino acids. V lost 3 bases and J 10 bases, leaving 10 bases between the germline ends. The CDR3 sequence is CASSFRGREQFF. The CDR3 DNA reads TGTGCCAGCAGTTTTCGGGGTAGGGAGCAGTTCTTC.

This clonotype was seen only a few times. A read error may produce the germline difference seen at one junction end. The chain employs TRBV7-7 and TRBJ2-5; D may be TRBD2 (7 bases). Per the germline V gene, CDR1 is SSHAT and CDR2 is FNYEAQ (reference sequence). The CDR3 runs to 14 residues. The chain's CDR3 is CASSLGGQGETQYF. CDR3 DNA: TGTGCTAGCAGCTTGGGGGGGCAGGGTGAGACCCAGTACTTC.

The chain has TRBV29-1 and TRBJ2-2, with D possibly TRBD2 on 6 matching bases. Looked up from germline, CDR1 is SQVTM and CDR2 is ANQGSEA. Trimming removed 6 bases at V and 4 bases at J, with 15 bases between. The CDR3 runs to 14 residues. CDR3 DNA: TGCAGCGTCGGATCCGGGACTTCCACCGGGGAGCTGTTTTTT. This codes for CSVGSGTSTGELFF.

The V and J genes are TRBV7-8 and TRBJ2-7; 8 positions match TRBD2. The CDR3 is 15 amino acids. The V segment lost 6 bases and the J segment 2 bases; nucleotides outside the gene matches: 9. Per the germline V gene, CDR1 is SGHVS and CDR2 is FQNEAQ. This CDR3 reads CASSSPGGGAYEQYF. The DNA for the CDR3 is TGTGCCAGCAGTTCCCCCGGGGGGGGGGCCTACGAGCAGTACTTC.

This clonotype has at least ten counts. This rearrangement joins TRBV5-1 to TRBJ1-1, with D tentatively TRBD1 (6 bases). This CDR3 contains 13 residues. Trimming took off 4 bases at V and 10 bases at J, with 17 bases between the two ends. Per the germline V gene, CDR1 is SGHRS and CDR2 is YFSETQ. CDR3 loop: CASSLYRSQGAFF. The CDR3 nucleotides are TGCGCCAGCAGCCTGTACAGGTCACAGGGAGCTTTCTTT.